Following are 31 T cell receptor beta chains from one sample sequenced in a study of blood T cell repertoires in COVID-19. Here immunoSEQ multiplex PCR was the method, and the copy in TCRdb shows in-frame clones only, minus some. Here the sample spans fewer than 250,000 clones, about 85% being singletons. Input material: PBMCs or T cells enriched from blood (not recorded which). The receptors originated from a man aged 25 to 45 who had recovered from COVID-19.

This sequence joins TRBV24-1 and TRBJ1-2; 12 nucleotides match TRBD1. V lost 3 bases to trimming and J lost 6 bases; unmatched junction nucleotides: 1. The CDR3 spans 14 residues. Germline V gene lookup returns CDR1 KGHDR and CDR2 SFDVKD. CDR3 bases: TGTGCCACCAGTGATGGGACAGGGGGCGATGGCTACACCTTC. This translates into CATSDGTGGDGYTF.

The chain couples TRBV6-6 to TRBJ2-1, with D possibly being TRBD2 (6 bases). Germline CDR1 MNHNY, CDR2 SVGAGI (reference sequence). The CDR3 contains 13 residues. Between the trimmed V and J ends, which lost 8 bases and 3 bases, there was a span of 11 bases. The CDR3 protein is CASGSGSYNEQFF. CDR3 in DNA: TGTGCCAGCGGTAGCGGCAGCTACAATGAGCAGTTCTTC.

The rearrangement joins TRBV7-8 to TRBJ1-6, with TRBD1 identical over 8 bases. The CDR3 has 17 residues. CDR1 is SGHVS, CDR2 FQNEAQ, per germline. V lost 4 bases, J lost 8 bases, and 13 bases stayed unmatched. The DNA of the CDR3 is TGTGCCAGCAGCTCGAAAAATGGACAGGGTACGCATTCACCCCTCCACTTT. Its protein is CASSSKNGQGTHSPLHF.

Only a few counts were recorded for this clone. The chain carries TRBV3-1 (or the pseudogene TRBV3-2) and TRBJ2-5; TRBD2 matches at 15 bases. The CDR3 loop spans 19 amino acids. Germline V gene sequence: CDR1 LGHDT, CDR2 YNNKEL (reference sequence). V lost 0 bases and J lost 2; bases outside the gene matches: 7. CDR3: CASSQDLGLAGGPQETQYF. CDR3 in DNA: TGTGCCAGCAGCCAAGATCTGGGACTAGCGGGAGGACCGCAAGAGACCCAGTACTTC.

This chain connects TRBV9 to TRBJ1-6; D is uncertain. This CDR3 region has 13 residues. Germline loops: CDR1 SGDLS, CDR2 YYNGEE. Trimming left V 1 base short and J 6 bases short, with 5 bases between. In DNA form, the CDR3 reads TGTGCCAGCAGCGTACAGGTTAATTCACCCCTCCACTTT. Amino acid sequence: CASSVQVNSPLHF.

The chain links TRBV14 to TRBJ1-1; a weak D match, TRBD1 (6 bases). The CDR3 extends over 13 amino acids. Trimming took off 4 bases at V and 7 bases at J, with 13 bases between the two ends. Per the germline V gene, CDR1 is SGHDN and CDR2 is FVKESK. The CDR3 DNA reads TGTGCCAGCAGCCCGCGGGGAGGGGGTGAAGCTTTCTTT. This sequence encodes CASSPRGGGEAFF.

The J gene is TRBJ1-1, the V gene TRBV5-1; TRBD1 agrees at 9 bases. Germline lookup yields CDR1 SGHRS and CDR2 YFSETQ. The CDR3 runs 13 residues. J lost 5 bases, V lost 4 bases, and 3 bases had no gene match. The CDR3 loop reads CASSPGTGTEAFF. DNA of the CDR3: TGCGCCAGCAGCCCCGGGACAGGGACTGAAGCTTTCTTT.

The genes are TRBV5-1 and TRBJ2-7, with a weak D call TRBD2 (5 bases). V lost 7 bases and J 3 bases, leaving 23 bases between the germline ends. Looked up from germline, CDR1 is SGHRS and CDR2 is YFSETQ. CDR3 size: 16 residues. The DNA for the CDR3 is TGCGCCAGCCATAAGGCTCCGAGGGCAGACTTCTACGAGCAGTACTTC. Translated: CASHKAPRADFYEQYF.

The genes are TRBV11-3 and TRBJ2-1; 8 bases match TRBD1. Germline trimming cut 0 bases from V and 3 bases from J; bases unmatched to any gene: 19. CDR3 length equals 21 residues. Per germline, CDR1 SGHNT and CDR2 YENEEA. This chain's CDR3 is CASSLDSLLARTGRYYNEQFF. For the CDR3, the DNA is TGTGCCAGCAGCTTAGATTCTCTTCTAGCGAGGACAGGGAGGTACTACAATGAGCAGTTCTTC.

The CDR3 is CASSGGSSGNTIYF. The DNA of the CDR3 is TGTGCCAGTAGTGGAGGCAGTAGCGGAAACACCATATATTTT. The rearrangement links TRBV19 to TRBJ1-3; D remains ambiguous. This CDR3 comprises 14 residues. The V and J ends lost 5 bases and 4 bases respectively, with 12 bases between them. The V gene's germline CDR1 is LNHDA and CDR2 SQIVND (reference sequence).

The genes are TRBV4-3 and TRBJ2-7; 8 positions match TRBD2. The V gene end was trimmed by 0 bases and the J gene end by 3 bases; junction bases not matched to a gene: 7. The germline V gene encodes CDR1 LGHNA and CDR2 YSLEER. The CDR3 has 16 residues. The CDR3: CASSQEASGGFYEQYF. The CDR3 coding sequence is TGCGCCAGCAGCCAAGAAGCCAGCGGGGGCTTCTACGAGCAGTACTTC.

This clone was seen only a few times. This chain uses TRBV2 with TRBJ1-5; TRBD1 agrees at 9 bases. This CDR3 has 14 residues. CDR1 and CDR2 (germline): SNHLY, FYNNEI. The J segment lost 9 bases and the V segment lost 5 bases, leaving 8 bases of the junction unmatched. The CDR3 DNA sequence: TGTGCCAGCAGTTCTACAGGGGGCGAGAGGCCCCAGCATTTT. This codes for CASSSTGGERPQHF.

The rearrangement joins TRBV28 to TRBJ2-7, with a possible D match to TRBD2 (7 bases). V was pared by 3 bases and J by 2 bases, with 11 bases between. Germline V gives CDR1 MDHEN, CDR2 SYDVKM. CDR3 length equals 14 residues. The CDR3 reads CASSLAGAAYEQYF. In DNA form, the CDR3 reads TGTGCCAGCAGTTTGGCGGGGGCAGCCTACGAGCAGTACTTC.

The genes are TRBV5-4 and TRBJ1-6; D might be TRBD1 (6 bases). Germline CDR1 reads SGHNT; CDR2 reads YYREEE (reference sequence). V was shortened by 4 bases and J by 14 bases, with 13 bases between the two germline ends. The CDR3 has 12 residues. The CDR3 sequence is CASSRDTVALHF. As DNA, the CDR3 is TGTGCCAGCAGCCGGGACACGGTCGCCCTCCACTTT. Looking up the rest from reference TRBV5-4 and TRBJ1-6 gives the full variable domain: ETGVTQSPTHLIKTRGQQVTLRCSSQSGHNTVSWYQQALGQGPQFIFQYYREEENGRGNFPPRFSGLQFPNYSSELNVNALELDDSALYLCASSRDTVALHFGNGTRLTVT.

This clone was seen only once. J is TRBJ2-1 and V is TRBV18, with D perhaps matching TRBD2 (5 bases). The CDR3 covers 13 residues. CDR1 and CDR2 (germline): KGHSH, LQKENI. V was pared by 3 bases and J by 6 bases, with 9 bases between. This chain's CDR3 is CASSPTSLNEQFF. DNA of the CDR3: TGTGCCAGCTCACCCACTAGTCTCAATGAGCAGTTCTTC.

The J gene is TRBJ1-3, the V gene TRBV3-1 (or the pseudogene TRBV3-2), with 7 nucleotides matching TRBD1. The CDR3 totals 20 residues. CDR1 is LGHDT and CDR2 is YNNKEL in the germline V gene (reference sequence). V lost 6 bases to trimming and J lost 0 bases; unmatched junction nucleotides: 20. The CDR3, as DNA: TGTGCCAGCAGACGATATCCGGGACAGTTCCGAATGAGCTCTGGAAACACCATATATTTT. The encoded protein is CASRRYPGQFRMSSGNTIYF.

This clone was counted between two and nine times. The genes are TRBV5-4 and TRBJ2-7; D call uncertain. The CDR3 spans 14 residues. The V end lost 4 bases, the J end lost 3 bases, and 14 bases lay between the germline ends. Germline lookup yields CDR1 SGHNT and CDR2 YYREEE (reference sequence). This chain's CDR3 is CASSQRTNSYEQYF. In DNA, the CDR3 is TGTGCCAGCAGCCAGAGAACCAACAGCTACGAGCAGTACTTC.

The chain joins TRBV11-3 to TRBJ2-3; no reliable D call. Looked up from germline, CDR1 is SGHNT and CDR2 is YENEEA. This CDR3 contains 13 residues. Trimming pared 3 bases from V and 2 bases from J, leaving 6 bases between. The CDR3 sequence is CASSFTFTDTQYF. The CDR3 coding sequence is TGTGCCAGCAGCTTCACATTCACAGATACGCAGTATTTT.

This rearrangement joins TRBV5-1 to TRBJ2-5; no definite D call. The CDR3 has 13 amino acids. From germline, CDR1 is SGHRS and CDR2 YFSETQ. V was cut by 4 bases and J by 4 bases, with 11 bases left in between. This CDR3 is CASSPPSRETQYF. CDR3 sequence (DNA): TGCGCCAGCAGCCCCCCCTCGCGAGAGACCCAGTACTTC. Full variable domain (rest looked up from reference TRBV5-1 and TRBJ2-5): KAGVTQTPRYLIKTRGQQVTLSCSPISGHRSVSWYQQTPGQGLQFLFEYFSETQRNKGNFPGRFSGRQFSNSRSEMNVSTLELGDSALYLCASSPPSRETQYFGPGTRLLVL.

This chain uses TRBV9 with TRBJ2-1; 9 nucleotides line up with TRBD1. The CDR3 is made up of 15 amino acids. Germline CDR1 and CDR2: SGDLS and YYNGEE. With V trimmed by 2 bases and J by 1 base, 1 base remained unmatched. CDR3 in amino acids: CASSVGQGSYNEQFF. CDR3 coding DNA: TGTGCCAGCAGCGTGGGACAGGGATCCTACAATGAGCAGTTCTTC.

The V and J genes are TRBV18 and TRBJ1-2; TRBD1 agrees at 10 bases. The V segment lost 3 bases and the J segment 1 base; nucleotides outside the gene matches: 14. This CDR3 is built from 19 residues. CDR1 and CDR2 from the germline V gene are KGHSH and LQKENI. The CDR3 reads CASSPDQGQGEFYNYGYTF. DNA of the CDR3: TGTGCCAGCTCACCCGACCAAGGACAGGGGGAATTCTATAACTATGGCTACACCTTC. Supplemented by reference TRBV18 and TRBJ1-2, the full variable domain reads NAGVMQNPRHLVRRRGQEARLRCSPMKGHSHVYWYRQLPEEGLKFMVYLQKENIIDESGMPKERFSAEFPKEGPSILRIQQVVRGDSAAYFCASSPDQGQGEFYNYGYTFGSGTRLTVV.

The rearrangement links TRBV11-1 to TRBJ2-3, with D perhaps TRBD1 (5 bases). V gave up 2 bases and J gave up 5 bases, with 11 bases separating them. CDR3 length: 14 residues. CDR1 is SGHAT, CDR2 FQDESV, per germline (reference sequence). The CDR3 bases are TGTGCCAGCAGCTTAATCAGGGATAGAGATACGCAGTATTTT. It encodes CASSLIRDRDTQYF. Supplemented by reference TRBV11-1 and TRBJ2-3, the full variable domain reads EAEVAQSPRYKITEKSQAVAFWCDPISGHATLYWYRQILGQGPELLVQFQDESVVDDSQLPKDRFSAERLKGVDSTLKIQPAELGDSAMYLCASSLIRDRDTQYFGPGTRLTVL.

In its sample, this clone was seen once. The chain has TRBV18 and TRBJ2-1, with D uncertain. In germline, CDR1 is KGHSH, CDR2 LQKENI. With 6 bases removed from V and 11 bases from J, the gap between germline ends came to 14 bases. The CDR3 spans 12 residues. The CDR3 protein is CASSSTHAQQFF. The CDR3, as DNA: TGTGCCAGCTCTAGCACCCATGCTCAGCAGTTCTTC.

The chain recombines TRBV19 with TRBJ2-1; D is perhaps TRBD2 (6 bases). V was clipped by 8 bases and J by 6 bases, with 14 bases between them. This CDR3 spans 13 amino acids. Germline V gives CDR1 LNHDA, CDR2 SQIVND (reference sequence). The CDR3 DNA sequence: TGTGCCAGTTGGAGGGGCTGGGGCAATGAGCAGTTCTTC. Protein sequence: CASWRGWGNEQFF. Full variable domain (missing parts from reference TRBV19 and TRBJ2-1): DGGITQSPKYLFRKEGQNVTLSCEQNLNHDAMYWYRQDPGQGLRLIYYSQIVNDFQKGDIAEGYSVSREKKESFPLTVTSAQKNPTAFYLCASWRGWGNEQFFGPGTRLTVL.

The chain links TRBV7-9 to TRBJ2-2; 8 positions agree with TRBD2. There are 14 residues in the CDR3. V trimming: 7 bases; J trimming: 6 bases; junction bases outside the gene matches: 7. Germline V gene sequence: CDR1 SEHNR, CDR2 FQNEAQ (reference sequence). CDR3 sequence reads: CASIRAGGSGELFF. DNA of the CDR3: TGTGCCAGCATTAGGGCGGGGGGTTCCGGGGAGCTGTTTTTT.

The gene calls are TRBV6-5 and TRBJ2-6; D gene uncertain. CDR3 length: 15 residues. With 2 bases removed from V and 2 bases from J, the gap between germline ends came to 7 bases. The germline CDR1 and CDR2 sequences are MNHEY and SVGAGI. The CDR3 spells CASSYSFAGANVLTF. For the CDR3, the DNA is TGTGCCAGCAGTTACAGCTTTGCTGGGGCCAACGTCCTGACTTTC.

The V gene is TRBV18, the J gene TRBJ1-4; tentatively, D is TRBD1 (5 bases). Trimming removed 3 bases from V and 0 bases from J, with 11 bases in between. This CDR3 has 16 amino acids. The germline CDR1 and CDR2 sequences are KGHSH and LQKENI. CDR3 sequence: CASSPQGQATNEKLFF. The CDR3 bases are TGTGCCAGCTCACCTCAAGGACAAGCAACTAATGAAAAACTGTTTTTT.

The chain couples TRBV28 to TRBJ1-1; weak D call: TRBD1 (5 bases). This CDR3 region has 14 residues. Germline CDR1 is MDHEN and CDR2 is SYDVKM. Trimming removed 1 base from V and 1 base from J, with 7 bases in between. The CDR3 spells CASSLLTGNTEAFF. The CDR3 DNA is TGTGCCAGCAGTTTATTAACAGGGAACACTGAAGCTTTCTTT.

This clone is a singleton in its sample. CDR3 residues: CAWSGGLGYTF. In DNA, the CDR3 is TGTGCCTGGAGTGGTGGGCTTGGCTACACCTTC. The chain recombines TRBV30 with TRBJ1-2; D not certain. CDR1 and CDR2 (germline): GTSNPN, SVGIG (reference sequence). This CDR3 spans 11 amino acids. V lost 1 base and J lost 7, with 7 bases in between.

To note about this clone: Other DNA sequences within the sample encode an identical CDR3. The chain is built from TRBV19 and TRBJ1-2; TRBD1 aligns across 7 bases. The CDR3 has 14 amino acids. J gave up 1 base and V 6 bases, and 5 bases lay outside the gene matches. The germline V gene encodes CDR1 LNHDA and CDR2 SQIVND (reference sequence). The CDR3 nucleotides are TGTGCCAGTAGCCGGGACAGAATTAACTATGGCTACACCTTC. Protein sequence: CASSRDRINYGYTF.

The chain combines TRBV25-1 with TRBJ1-2, with 7 positions matching TRBD1. The CDR3 runs to 16 residues. The germline V gene encodes CDR1 MGHDK and CDR2 SYGVNS. The V gene end was trimmed by 4 bases and the J gene end by 2 bases; junction bases not matched to a gene: 10. DNA of the CDR3: TGTGCCAGCAGTGCAATGACAGGGATAGGGAACTATGGCTACACCTTC. Translating it yields CASSAMTGIGNYGYTF.